This T cell receptor (beta chain) derives from a study of T cells after yellow fever vaccination. Study in general: Where fractions had low cell numbers, libraries were prepared from them with the SMART-Seq v4 Ultra Low Input RNA kit.

UMIs and a universal primer site were added when TCR cDNA was made by 5'RACE template switching. TCRdb re-derived calls from the 5' RACE reads in MiXCR, one entry per CDR3 protein. The sample yields about 85,000 distinct CDR3 sequences, less than 15% seen once. The study's findings and limits: Clonotype sharing between CD4 and CD8 compartments was small. A large majority of primary-vaccination clones showed up again after the booster (about 97% CD4, about 90% CD8).

Germline values: CDR1 SEHNR, CDR2 FQNEAQ (reference sequence). The CDR3 sequence is 12 residues long. V was trimmed by 4 bases and J by 10 bases, leaving 11 bases between them. This clonotype occurred many times. This specimen was CD8+ T cells not binding an NS4B(214-222) dextramer, sorted from PBMCs, taken about 20 days after the first yellow fever vaccination. The sequence was collected from a young man who received the YFV17D yellow fever vaccine. This sequence joins TRBV7-9 and TRBJ2-1; D ambiguous. Here the CDR3 DNA reads TGTGCCAGCAGCTCCGATTCGGGCGAGCAGTTCTTC. As protein: CASSSDSGEQFF.